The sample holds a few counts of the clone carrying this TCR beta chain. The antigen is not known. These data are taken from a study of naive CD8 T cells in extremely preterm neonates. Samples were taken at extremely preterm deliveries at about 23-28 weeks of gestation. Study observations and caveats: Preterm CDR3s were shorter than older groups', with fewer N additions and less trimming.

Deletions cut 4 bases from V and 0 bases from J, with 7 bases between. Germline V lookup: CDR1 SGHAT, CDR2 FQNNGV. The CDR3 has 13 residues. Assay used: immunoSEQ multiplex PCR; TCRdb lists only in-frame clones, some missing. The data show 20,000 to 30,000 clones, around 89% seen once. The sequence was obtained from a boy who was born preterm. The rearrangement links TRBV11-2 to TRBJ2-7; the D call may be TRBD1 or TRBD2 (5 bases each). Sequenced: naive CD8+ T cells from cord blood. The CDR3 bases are TGTGCCAGCAGCTCAGGGAGCTCCTACGAGCAGTACTTC. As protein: CASSSGSSYEQYF.